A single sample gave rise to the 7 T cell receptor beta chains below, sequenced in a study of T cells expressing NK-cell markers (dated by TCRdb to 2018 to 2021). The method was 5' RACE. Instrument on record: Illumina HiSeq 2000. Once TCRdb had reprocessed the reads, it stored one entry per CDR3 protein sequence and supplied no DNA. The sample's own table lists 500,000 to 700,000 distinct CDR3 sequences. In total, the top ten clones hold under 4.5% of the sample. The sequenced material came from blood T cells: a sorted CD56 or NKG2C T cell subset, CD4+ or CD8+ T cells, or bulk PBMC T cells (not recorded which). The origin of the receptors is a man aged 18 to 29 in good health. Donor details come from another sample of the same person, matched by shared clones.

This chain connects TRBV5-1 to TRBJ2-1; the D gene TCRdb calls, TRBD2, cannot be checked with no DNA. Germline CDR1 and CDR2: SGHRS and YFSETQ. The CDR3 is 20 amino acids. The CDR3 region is CASSLARGLAGGWSYNEQFF.

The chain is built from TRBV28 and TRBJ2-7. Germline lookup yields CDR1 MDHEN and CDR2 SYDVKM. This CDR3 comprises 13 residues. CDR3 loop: CASQDGFSYEQYF.

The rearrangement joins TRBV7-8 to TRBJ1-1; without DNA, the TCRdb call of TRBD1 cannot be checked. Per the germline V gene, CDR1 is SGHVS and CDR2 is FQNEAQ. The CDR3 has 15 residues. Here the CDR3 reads CASSNRQGTNTEAFF.

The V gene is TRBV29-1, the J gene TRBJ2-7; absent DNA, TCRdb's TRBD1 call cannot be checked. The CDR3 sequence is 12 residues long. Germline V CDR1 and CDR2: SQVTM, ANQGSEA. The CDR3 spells CSVGTRGYEQYF.

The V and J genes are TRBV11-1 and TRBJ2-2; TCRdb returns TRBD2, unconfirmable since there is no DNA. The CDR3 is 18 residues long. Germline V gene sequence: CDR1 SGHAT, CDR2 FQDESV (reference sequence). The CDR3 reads CASSLETLAGVGTGELFF.

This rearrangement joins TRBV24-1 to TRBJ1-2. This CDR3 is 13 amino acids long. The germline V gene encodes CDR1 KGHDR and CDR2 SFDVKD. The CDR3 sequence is CATSSGGGYGYTF.

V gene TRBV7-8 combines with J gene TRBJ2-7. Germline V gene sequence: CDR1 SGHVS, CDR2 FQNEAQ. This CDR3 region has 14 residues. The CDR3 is CASSSTRGSYEQYF.